This TCR beta chain was recovered during a study of cytomegalovirus exposure and HLA in healthy donors (dated by TCRdb to 2016 to 2017). Regarding the complete study: According to an earlier analysis of a few hundred of the donors, roughly 180 million T cells yielded 117 million unique TCR beta sequences and around 280 Gb of sequence data. Roughly 300 gigabases of sequencing data and 70 million to 85 million unique TCR sequences were included in an early release covering around 650 HLA-typed donors. Among the roughly 400 genotyped donors, around 79% belonged to the genetic ancestry cluster associated with self-reported Caucasian donors. The study aimed to test whether cataloging public T cell receptors could reveal signatures of past pathogen exposure. The study profiled the T cell repertoires of about 720 subjects by immunosequencing and related them to cytomegalovirus serostatus. Along with the approximately 700-subject first cohort, a separate validation cohort of over a hundred different subjects was used. High-throughput TCR immunosequencing, statistical association of individual TCRs with disease status, and machine learning were combined to predict cytomegalovirus infection status. A later analysis re-analyzed previously published TCR beta repertoires from 666 donors and added high-resolution HLA genotyping to study TCR occurrence patterns. Rather than drawing on any new phenotypic data, the later analysis identified candidate immune exposures from TCR beta sequences and the way those sequences occurred across donors. To decide whether each TCR beta V gene segment behaved as functional or pseudogenic, an earlier analysis of some 540 of the donors relied on high-throughput TCR beta sequencing. Donor age, sex, ethnicity and CMV serostatus were compiled alongside the repertoire data. A later genetic analysis used genome-wide SNP genotypes for about three fifths of the roughly 700 donors, treating that subset as a discovery cohort. Every repertoire in the discovery cohort had been generated on one and the same sequencing platform. HLA typing included class I and class II loci at four-digit resolution. Typing coverage differed by locus: A, B, C, DRB1 and DQB1 were typed in roughly 629-640 donors, DQA1 in approximately 520, DPA1 in some 600, and DPB1 in 472. About five DR-DQ haplotypes were handled as single units for association and clustering, since linkage in the cohort was strong. On average, around 240,000 unique TCR beta nucleotide sequences were sequenced per donor among 300 to 500 genotyped donors of the cohort, with roughly 18% of those sequences being non-productive.

V is trimmed back by 5 bases and J by 4 bases, and the junction contains 9 bases that no gene match accounts for. CDR1 and CDR2, per the germline V gene (reference sequence), are LNHDA and SQIVND. The CDR3 spans 16 residues, from the cysteine through the phenylalanine. CDR3 DNA is the only sequence kept; it has 48 bases, read in frame from the first base. The library was obtained by the immunoSEQ multiplex PCR assay. For the multiplex PCR, a mixture combining 60 forward primers for TCR Vbeta segments and 13 reverse primers for TCR Jbeta segments was used. The CDR3 region of rearranged TCR beta genes was amplified from genomic DNA with a multiplex PCR assay. On the Illumina HiSeq System, the amplified TCR beta libraries were sequenced as 87-base-pair reads. As for the original processing: A later analysis counted tens of millions of unique TCR beta chains across the 500 to 850 repertoires, and about 10 million of these chains were shared by at least two donors. Raw reads were error-corrected and collapsed into unique sequences by a nearest-neighbor algorithm in which closely related sequences were merged to remove PCR and sequencing errors. Alignment of CDR3 sequences to IMGT reference sequences was used to assign V, D and J gene segments. Each retained sequence needed at least a six-nucleotide match to both a V gene segment and a J gene segment. Rearrangements were classified as productive when the CDR3 lacked stop codons and remained in frame with V and J, and all other rearrangements were classified as non-productive. CDR3 was defined by IMGT convention, running from the second conserved V-encoded cysteine to the conserved J-encoded phenylalanine. The earlier analysis of a few hundred of the donors excluded any sequence lacking an unambiguous match to a single V gene segment. In an earlier analysis of some 590 of the donors, a V segment was called functional when productive rearrangements were above 56.7%, and segregating when the standard deviation between donors exceeded 5%. A statistical classification framework was built for diagnosing cytomegalovirus status from the catalog of TCR beta chain sequences. In a later analysis, TCR nucleotide sequences were compared against IMGT/GENE-DB human TR gene sequences so that V and J genes could be assigned. The TCRdist pipeline was used in a later analysis to assign CDR3 sequences and most-parsimonious VDJ recombination scenarios. A later analysis defined each TCR beta chain by its CDR3 amino acid sequence plus V-gene family, and excluded reads lacking a unique V-gene family. To address suspected cross-contamination and a sequencing artifact, a later analysis removed approximately 590 highly shared, low-generation-probability nucleotide sequences. A later analysis calculated a clonal expansion index for each public chain from normalized within-repertoire ranks of inferred template counts. Generation probabilities in a later analysis came from a VDJ recombination model fitted to out-of-frame rearrangements, and those results were checked against IGoR. In a later analysis, TCR-TCR, TCR-HLA and TCR-CMV co-occurrence was scored with hypergeometric tests, and a repertoire-size bias correction was applied to TCR pairs. In a later analysis, false discovery rates were estimated by permuting HLA or CMV assignments 20 times. In a later analysis, co-occurring TCRs were grouped using DBSCAN, and TCRdist sequence similarity was added for clustering within HLA-allele-positive subsets. For co-occurrence clustering, repertoires with fewer than 30,000 or more than 120,000 public chains were excluded, along with about five repertoires with anomalous nucleotide sharing. TCRdb's version of the immuneACCESS table is confined to in-frame rearrangements and falls short of the full clone set. An unresolved V gene accounts for under half of the shortfall where checked; the remainder is of unknown origin. Clone size and the V and J calls come from that table; the DNA yielded D and trimming. This sample gives tens of thousands of clones in total; under 75% of them show up just once. The ten largest clones represent about 2.3% of the sample.

The cohort was made up of around 720 healthy bone marrow donors. Cohort members were all nominally healthy when sampled, although unrecorded immune exposures were likely present. Of the roughly 700 cohort members, nearly 300 had a positive CMV serostatus and 350 to 450 had a negative one, while no CMV serostatus was recorded for the donor. A peripheral blood sample was provided by each donor, and peripheral blood mononuclear cells were used for TCR beta sequencing. The Qiagen DNeasy Blood Extraction Kit was used to extract genomic DNA from the blood cell samples. The paper as a whole reports these results and caveats: A cluster of highly shared sequence variants was judged likely to be a technical artifact of the sequencing pipeline. According to a later analysis, parvovirus B19, influenza, CMV and Epstein-Barr virus appeared linked to several top co-occurrence clusters. V-gene and J-gene trimming of TCR beta chains was associated with a missense DCLRE1C variant in a later genetic analysis, and the association was replicated in an independent cohort. Because the 87-base-pair reads could not distinguish some IMGT-functional V segments, including TRBV6-2 and TRBV6-3, those segments were excluded. The classifier was reported to diagnose cytomegalovirus status with high specificity and sensitivity in both the original and validation cohorts. A total of fewer than 200 TCR beta chains were listed by the study as associated with cytomegalovirus. A further reported finding was that TCR beta sequences accurately predicted the HLA-A and HLA-B alleles for most subjects in the first cohort. Approximately 18 rarely observed V segments, including chromosome 9 orphons, were excluded from the earlier analysis of approximately 500 of the donors because counts were too low. In a later analysis, HLA-associated TCR beta chains showed more clonal expansion and lower generation probabilities than non-associated chains that were equally common. In an earlier analysis of approximately 590 of the donors, most TCR beta V segments were observed in productive rearrangements about 87% or about 30% of the time, broadly matching IMGT annotations. The presence/absence analyses assumed that sequencing depth was roughly uniform across donors, and that assumption may not be true. According to a later analysis, TCR association rates differed among HLA loci, with DRB1 alleles showing the most associated TCRs and HLA-C alleles showing the fewest. Most TCR sequences were seen in very few donors, while some public TCRs were found in many individuals. Assigning TCR associations to individual alleles was difficult when HLA alleles, especially DR and DQ, strongly co-occurred. In a later analysis, some 17,000 TCR beta sequences were associated with specific HLA alleles at a false discovery rate of 0.05. A later genetic analysis reported fewer N-insertions in productive TCRs among donors in an Asian-associated ancestry cluster than the roughly 700-donor mean. Linkage disequilibrium might explain the correlated functional status among segregating V segments, but an unknown experimental factor could not be ruled out. The cohort was sequenced for TCR beta chains only, and without alpha or paired-chain data the features that could be detected were limited. A later analysis found that most CMV-associated TCR beta chains appeared HLA-restricted, with HLA associations seemingly driven largely by CMV exposure. It was suggested by the authors that the approach could potentially be generalized to other disease states and immunological phenotypes. Because HLA typing was missing for some donors at each locus, association tests included only the typed subset. A few of the identified cytomegalovirus-associated TCR beta chains were confirmed in vitro to be specific for cytomegalovirus antigens. The only immune exposure information available for the cohort was CMV serostatus.

This clone was seen a handful of times. Its antigen specificity is not known. Within one base of it there is no much larger clone, and no base qualities were kept. The material sequenced was PBMCs. The clonotype originates from a human donor in good health. The chain is made from TRBV19 and TRBJ2-3; the junction holds 10 bases that match TRBD1. The DNA reads as follows: TGTGCCAGTAGTCCCCGGACAGGGGGATTCGCAGATACGCAGTATTTT. It translates as CASSPRTGGFADTQYF.